This T cell receptor (beta chain) originates from a study of blood T cell repertoires in COVID-19. About the study: PBMCs, B-cell-depleted T cells, or T cells were the source of the cDNA or gDNA that made up the material.

Authors' analysis steps: Estimation of nucleated cell counts relied on the amplification of reference gene primers. Sequenced by immunoSEQ multiplex PCR; TCRdb stores in-frame clones only, minus some. V, J and clone size derive from that table, while D and trimming were established from the DNA sequence. The sample includes hundreds of thousands of clones, roughly 80% of them seen just once. Participant age was about 18 to 95 years, and participants resided in fewer than 30 US areas. Material for sequencing was PBMCs or T cells enriched from blood (not recorded which). The clonotype comes from a man in his forties or fifties who had been exposed to COVID-19.

This chain's CDR3 is CASSRPPGLAGDNEQFF. The CDR3 nucleotides are TGTGCCAGCAGCCGACCCCCGGGACTAGCGGGGGACAATGAGCAGTTCTTC. The rearrangement links TRBV7-9 to TRBJ2-1; TRBD2 matches 14 bases. CDR1 and CDR2 from the germline V gene are SEHNR and FQNEAQ (reference sequence). J gave up 5 bases and V 5 bases, and 8 bases lay outside the gene matches. CDR3 size: 17 residues.